The rows below give T cell receptor beta chains drawn from one sample of a study of blood T cell repertoires in COVID-19. Produced via immunoSEQ multiplex PCR; TCRdb's table is partial and in-frame only. The sample shows about 120,000 clones, approximately 82% of them seen only once. Material: peripheral blood. Source of these receptors: a man aged 25 to 40 with acute or convalescent COVID-19. The CDR3 runs from the conserved cysteine through the conserved F or W. The D gene is left open where the match is weak. Part of the rows lack a size; the others show once, few, many or a class for expanded clones.

j_call: TRBJ1-2; clone_size: NA; v_call: TRBV9; d_call: TRBD1; cdr3_aa: CASSGTGTDYTF; cdr3_nt: TGTGCCAGCAGCGGAACCGGGACAGATTACACCTTC
j_call: TRBJ1-1; clone_size: NA; v_call: TRBV5-4; d_call: NA; cdr3_aa: CASSFAGGAWNTEAFF; cdr3_nt: TGTGCCAGCAGCTTTGCCGGGGGAGCGTGGAACACTGAAGCTTTCTTT
j_call: TRBJ2-3; clone_size: NA; v_call: TRBV11-2; d_call: NA; cdr3_aa: CASSLGFRGSTDTQYF; cdr3_nt: TGTGCCAGCAGCTTAGGCTTTCGCGGGAGCACAGATACGCAGTATTTT
j_call: TRBJ1-5; clone_size: NA; v_call: TRBV6-5; d_call: NA; cdr3_aa: CASSTQGGQPQHF; cdr3_nt: TGTGCCAGCAGCACCCAGGGAGGGCAGCCCCAGCATTTT
j_call: TRBJ2-3; clone_size: once; v_call: TRBV11-2; d_call: TRBD2; cdr3_aa: CASSPINKKREWGDTQYF; cdr3_nt: TGTGCCAGCAGCCCGATCAATAAAAAGCGGGAGTGGGGAGATACGCAGTATTTT
j_call: TRBJ2-2; clone_size: NA; v_call: TRBV4-3; d_call: TRBD1; cdr3_aa: CASSQGDRDTGELFF; cdr3_nt: TGCGCCAGCAGCCAAGGCGACAGGGACACCGGGGAGCTGTTTTTT
j_call: TRBJ1-5; clone_size: few; v_call: TRBV6-5; d_call: TRBD1; cdr3_aa: CASSRTGDNQPQHF; cdr3_nt: TGTGCCAGCAGTCGGACAGGGGACAATCAGCCCCAGCATTTT
j_call: TRBJ1-5; clone_size: NA; v_call: TRBV4-1; d_call: TRBD1; cdr3_aa: CASSWTGQGWNQPQHF; cdr3_nt: TGCGCCAGCAGCTGGACGGGACAGGGTTGGAATCAGCCCCAGCATTTT
j_call: TRBJ1-2; clone_size: NA; v_call: TRBV12-3/TRBV12-4; d_call: TRBD1; cdr3_aa: CASTHDRGRGYTF; cdr3_nt: TGTGCCAGCACTCACGACAGGGGGAGGGGCTACACCTTC
j_call: TRBJ1-5; clone_size: NA; v_call: TRBV29-1; d_call: NA; cdr3_aa: CSVEDARVVLRVDGGF; cdr3_nt: TGCAGCGTTGAAGACGCCCGAGTGGTGCTTCGGGTGGATGGGGGGTTT